Below, 19 T cell receptor beta chains from the same sample are listed, as sequenced in a study of T cells expressing NK-cell markers. TCRdb reprocessed the 5' RACE reads and reports one entry per CDR3 protein, with no DNA. This sample contains 130,000 to 150,000 distinct CDR3 sequences. Sequencing was carried out using blood T cells: a sorted CD56 or NKG2C T cell subset, CD4+ or CD8+ T cells, or bulk PBMC T cells (not recorded which). These receptors all stem from a man between 18 and 35 years old in good health.

The chain's CDR3 is CASSPPGGGGETQYF. This rearrangement joins TRBV7-9 to TRBJ2-5; TCRdb selects TRBD1, and the lack of DNA leaves this call unchecked. Germline V gives CDR1 SEHNR, CDR2 FQNEAQ (reference sequence). The CDR3 is 15 residues long.

This chain joins TRBV20-1 and TRBJ2-1; TCRdb's D gene call, TRBD2, goes unchecked for lack of DNA. Looked up from germline, CDR1 is DFQATT and CDR2 is SNEGSKA (reference sequence). This CDR3 is 14 amino acids long. CDR3 sequence: CSGLEGFQGDEQFF.

The rearrangement uses TRBV4-2 and TRBJ2-1; TCRdb's D gene call, TRBD1, goes unchecked for lack of DNA. From germline, CDR1 is LGHNA and CDR2 YNFKEQ. The CDR3 runs to 15 residues. This CDR3 reads CASKGGSEPPNEQFF.

The J gene is TRBJ2-1, the V gene TRBV19. The germline gives CDR1 LNHDA, CDR2 SQIVND (reference sequence). The CDR3 runs 13 residues. CDR3 amino acids: CASSIRHTNEQFF. The whole variable domain, remainder taken from reference TRBV19 and TRBJ2-1, is DGGITQSPKYLFRKEGQNVTLSCEQNLNHDAMYWYRQDPGQGLRLIYYSQIVNDFQKGDIAEGYSVSREKKESFPLTVTSAQKNPTAFYLCASSIRHTNEQFFGPGTRLTVL.

This chain uses TRBV7-3 with TRBJ1-5. CDR1 and CDR2 (germline): SGHTA, FQGTGA. This CDR3 has 13 amino acids. The CDR3 loop is CARQGLNNQPQHF.

The chain is built from TRBV7-3 and TRBJ2-3; TCRdb indicates TRBD1, and absent DNA this call remains unverified. CDR3 length equals 15 residues. The germline V gene encodes CDR1 SGHTA and CDR2 FQGTGA. The CDR3: CASSLGQGAGDTQYF.

The CDR3: CASSLYDSTGELFF. The chain has TRBV12-3 or TRBV12-4 and TRBJ2-2; TCRdb gives TRBD1 as the D gene, but with no DNA this cannot be confirmed. The CDR3 sequence is 14 residues long.

The CDR3 protein is CASRARGMMGNTIYF. This chain links TRBV28 with TRBJ1-3. There are 15 residues in the CDR3. Germline lookup yields CDR1 MDHEN and CDR2 SYDVKM.

The chain's CDR3 is CASSSDRRTLEQFF. The rearrangement uses TRBV28 and TRBJ2-1; TCRdb's assignment of TRBD1 cannot be checked, as there is no DNA. This CDR3 is 14 amino acids long. Per the germline V gene, CDR1 is MDHEN and CDR2 is SYDVKM.

V and J are TRBV11-2 and TRBJ2-7. The CDR3 is made up of 15 amino acids. CDR1 SGHAT and CDR2 FQNNGV come from the germline V gene. This CDR3 reads CASSTARTATSEQYF. The full variable domain, completed using reference TRBV11-2 and TRBJ2-7, is EAGVAQSPRYKIIEKRQSVAFWCNPISGHATLYWYQQILGQGPKLLIQFQNNGVVDDSQLPKDRFSAERLKGVDSTLKIQPAKLEDSAVYLCASSTARTATSEQYFGPGTRLTVT.

The chain has TRBV27 and TRBJ2-1; TCRdb returns TRBD2, unconfirmable since there is no DNA. Germline CDR1 is MNHEY and CDR2 is SMNVEV (reference sequence). CDR3 length: 16 residues. The CDR3 protein is CASSLRREGLGNEQFF.

J is TRBJ2-1 and V is TRBV28; TCRdb lists TRBD2, though no DNA is available to test this call. Germline V lookup: CDR1 MDHEN, CDR2 SYDVKM. The CDR3 extends over 14 amino acids. This chain's CDR3 is CAIGTSSRDNEQFF.

This chain joins TRBV6-5 and TRBJ2-1; TCRdb returns TRBD2, unconfirmable since there is no DNA. The CDR3 length is 16 residues. Germline V gene sequence: CDR1 MNHEY, CDR2 SVGAGI. The CDR3 region is CASSYSTGGLGNEQFF.

The chain combines TRBV24-1 with TRBJ2-5; absent DNA, TCRdb's TRBD1 call cannot be checked. The CDR3 length is 15 residues. Germline CDR1 KGHDR, CDR2 SFDVKD. CDR3 protein: CATSDWTGGGETQYF.

The J gene is TRBJ2-2, the V gene TRBV6-1; the D call of TRBD1 rests on TCRdb alone, since no DNA is present to check it. The germline V gene encodes CDR1 MNHNS and CDR2 SASEGT. The CDR3 is 17 residues long. The CDR3 loop reads CASSEFKGGPNTGELFF.

The chain recombines TRBV6-1 with TRBJ2-1; TCRdb designates TRBD1, a call that cannot be tested without DNA. CDR3 size: 12 residues. Germline V CDR1 and CDR2: MNHNS, SASEGT. CDR3 loop: CASSAHPDEQFF.

Here the CDR3 reads CASSIGTGGAEQYF. The chain employs TRBV19 and TRBJ2-7; TCRdb lists TRBD1, though no DNA is available to test this call. The CDR3 is made up of 14 amino acids. Germline-derived CDR1 and CDR2 are LNHDA and SQIVND (reference sequence).

The chain joins TRBV9 to TRBJ2-2. The CDR3 extends over 13 amino acids. The germline CDR1 and CDR2 sequences are SGDLS and YYNGEE. The CDR3 here is CASSVGVTGELFF.

This chain uses TRBV27 with TRBJ1-4. This CDR3 is 14 amino acids long. Germline V gene data show CDR1 as MNHEY and CDR2 as SMNVEV (reference sequence). CDR3 sequence reads: CASSLSGIREKLFF.